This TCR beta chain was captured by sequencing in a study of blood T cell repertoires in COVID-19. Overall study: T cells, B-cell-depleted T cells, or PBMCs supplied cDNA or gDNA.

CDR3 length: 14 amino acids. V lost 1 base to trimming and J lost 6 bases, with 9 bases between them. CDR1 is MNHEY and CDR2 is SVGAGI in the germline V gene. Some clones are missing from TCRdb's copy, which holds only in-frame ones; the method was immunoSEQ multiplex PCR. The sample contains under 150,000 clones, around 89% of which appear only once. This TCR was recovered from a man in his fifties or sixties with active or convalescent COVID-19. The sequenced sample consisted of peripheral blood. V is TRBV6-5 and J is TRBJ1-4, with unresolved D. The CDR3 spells CASSYYQEDEKLFF. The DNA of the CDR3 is TGTGCCAGCAGTTACTATCAGGAGGATGAAAAACTGTTTTTT.